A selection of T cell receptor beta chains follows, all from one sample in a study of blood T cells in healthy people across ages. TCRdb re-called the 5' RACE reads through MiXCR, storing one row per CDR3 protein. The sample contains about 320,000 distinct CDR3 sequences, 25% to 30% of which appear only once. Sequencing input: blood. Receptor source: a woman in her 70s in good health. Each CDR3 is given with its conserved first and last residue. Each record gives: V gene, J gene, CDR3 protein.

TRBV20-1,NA,CSATGTGHLGEQFF
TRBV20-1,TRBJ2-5,CSASSASRWETQYF
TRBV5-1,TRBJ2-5,CASSLEWQEKYF
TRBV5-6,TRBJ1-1,CASSLGVRLNTEAFF
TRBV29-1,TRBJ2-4,CSGGTKNIQYF
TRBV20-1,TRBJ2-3,CSARDGGRGDTQYF
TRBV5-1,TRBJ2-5,CASRPRPTTASETQYF
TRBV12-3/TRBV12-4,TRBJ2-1,CASSFEGTSGRRIGSYNEQFF
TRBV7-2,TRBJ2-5,CASSAPSPGKETQYF
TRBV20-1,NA,CSARDYLAGVRNEQFF
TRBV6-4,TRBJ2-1,CASRIPGLGPNEQFF
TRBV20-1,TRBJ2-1,CSAPGGSWNNEQFF
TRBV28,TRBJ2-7,CASRGESRGRFEQYF
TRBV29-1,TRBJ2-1,CSVASGRANEQFF
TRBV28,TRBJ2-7,CASSLFPGGVRYEQYF
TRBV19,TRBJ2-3,CASSIAAVDTQYF
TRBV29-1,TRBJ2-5,CSAGSETQYF
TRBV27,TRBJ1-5,CASSSDWEQPQHF
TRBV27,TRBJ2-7,CASSRASGYEQYF
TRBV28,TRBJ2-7,CASSLGTPYEQYF
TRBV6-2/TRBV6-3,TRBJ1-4,CASKRRQGGMEKLFF
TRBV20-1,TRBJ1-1,CSAREGGGNTEAFF
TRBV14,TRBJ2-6,CASSPVGAGANVLTF
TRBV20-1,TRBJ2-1,CSASDRGSYNEQFF
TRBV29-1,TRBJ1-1,CSGGTARRGSEAFF
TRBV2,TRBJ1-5,CASGDREIQPQHF
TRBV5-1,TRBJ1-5,CASSLDIDQPQHF
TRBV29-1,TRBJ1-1,CSVGEAPLGTEAFF
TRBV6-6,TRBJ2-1,CASSPKKGYNEQFF
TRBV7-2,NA,CASSLRIYEQYF
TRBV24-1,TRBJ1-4,CATSDPSGPEKLFF
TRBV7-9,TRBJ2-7,CASGRPPGGREQYF
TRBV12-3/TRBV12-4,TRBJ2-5,CASATGAYLETQYF
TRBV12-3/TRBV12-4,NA,CASSFSAGYNEQFF
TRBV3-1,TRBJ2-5,CASSLLPGTSQETQYF
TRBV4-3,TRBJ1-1,CASSRGEGVPEAFF
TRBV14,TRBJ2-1,CASSQQTGLSSYNEQFF
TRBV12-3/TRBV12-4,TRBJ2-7,CASSYGRGGSYEQYF
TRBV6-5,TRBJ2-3,CASRRQGFTDTQYF
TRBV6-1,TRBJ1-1,CASSQAGEGNTEAFF
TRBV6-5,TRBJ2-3,CASSYRLDSSTDTQYF
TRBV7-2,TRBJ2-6,CASSLASAPGANVLTF
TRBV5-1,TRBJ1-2,CASSWGNQNYGYTF
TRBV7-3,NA,CASSPYLGETQYF
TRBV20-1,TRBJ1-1,CSAEMSTEAFF
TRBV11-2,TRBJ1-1,CASSSDWNTEAFF
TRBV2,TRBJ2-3,CASGLATDTQYF
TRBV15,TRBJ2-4,CATSRGPGLNGNIQYF
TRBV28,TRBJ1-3,CASSLDIYF
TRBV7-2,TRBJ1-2,CASSPAREPGYGYTF
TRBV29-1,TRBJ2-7,CSARTEYEQYF
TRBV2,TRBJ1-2,CASSGNPATNYDYTF
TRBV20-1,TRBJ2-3,CSATWTSGSTDTQYF
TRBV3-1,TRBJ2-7,CASSPSLTSGLGEQYF
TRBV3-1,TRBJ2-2,CASSRRGSGSGTGELFF
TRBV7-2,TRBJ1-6,CASSLEQGDSPLHF
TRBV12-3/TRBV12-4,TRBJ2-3,CASSSGRVGRSTQYF